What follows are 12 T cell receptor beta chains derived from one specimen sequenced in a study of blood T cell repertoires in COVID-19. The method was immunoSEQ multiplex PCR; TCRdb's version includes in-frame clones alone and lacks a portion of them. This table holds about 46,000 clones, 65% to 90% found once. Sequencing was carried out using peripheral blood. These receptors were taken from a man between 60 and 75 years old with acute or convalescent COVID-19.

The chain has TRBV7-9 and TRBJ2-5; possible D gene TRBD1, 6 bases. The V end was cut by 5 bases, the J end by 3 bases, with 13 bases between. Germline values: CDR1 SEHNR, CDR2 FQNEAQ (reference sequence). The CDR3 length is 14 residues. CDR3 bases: TGTGCCAGCAGCGATCCGACAGGAGAAGAGACCCAGTACTTC. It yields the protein CASSDPTGEETQYF.

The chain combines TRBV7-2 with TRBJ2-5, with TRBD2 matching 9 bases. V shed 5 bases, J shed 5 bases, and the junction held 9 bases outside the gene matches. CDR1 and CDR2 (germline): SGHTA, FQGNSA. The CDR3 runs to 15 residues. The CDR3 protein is CASSPRTSARETQYF. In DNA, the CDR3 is TGTGCCAGCAGCCCCAGGACTAGCGCGAGGGAGACCCAGTACTTC.

CDR3 protein: CASSLGQNSNQPQHF. The CDR3 DNA reads as TGTGCCAGCAGCTTAGGACAGAATAGCAATCAGCCCCAGCATTTT. The chain uses TRBV7-8 and TRBJ1-5; possible D gene TRBD1, 5 bases. The CDR3 sequence is 15 residues long. V was trimmed by 1 base and J by 0 bases, leaving 7 bases between them. Germline V lookup: CDR1 SGHVS, CDR2 FQNEAQ.

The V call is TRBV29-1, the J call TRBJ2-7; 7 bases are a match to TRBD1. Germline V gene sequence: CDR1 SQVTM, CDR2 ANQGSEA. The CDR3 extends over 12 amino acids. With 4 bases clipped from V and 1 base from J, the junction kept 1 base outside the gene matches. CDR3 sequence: CSVAQGSYEQYF. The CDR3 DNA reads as TGCAGCGTTGCACAGGGGTCCTACGAGCAGTACTTC.

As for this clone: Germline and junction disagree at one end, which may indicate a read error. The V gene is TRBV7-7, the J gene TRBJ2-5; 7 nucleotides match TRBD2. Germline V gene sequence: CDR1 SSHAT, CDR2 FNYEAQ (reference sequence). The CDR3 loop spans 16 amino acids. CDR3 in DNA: TGTGCTAGCAGCTTAATCCCGGGAGGCCCACCCGAGACCCAGTACTTC. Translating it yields CASSLIPGGPPETQYF.

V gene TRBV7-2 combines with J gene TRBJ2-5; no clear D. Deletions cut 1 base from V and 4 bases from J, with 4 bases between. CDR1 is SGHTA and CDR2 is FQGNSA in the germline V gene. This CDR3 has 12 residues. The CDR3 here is CASSLDIETQYF. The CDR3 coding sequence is TGTGCCAGCAGCTTAGACATAGAGACCCAGTACTTC.

As DNA, the CDR3 is TGTGCCACCAGCAGAGGGGCAGGGGTCTACGAGCAGTACTTC. Protein product: CATSRGAGVYEQYF. V is TRBV15 and J is TRBJ2-7; TRBD1 is a possible D gene (6 bases). The V and J ends lost 1 base and 3 bases respectively, with 10 bases between them. The V gene's germline CDR1 is LNHNV and CDR2 YYDKDF (reference sequence). This CDR3 contains 14 residues. The full variable domain, completed using reference TRBV15 and TRBJ2-7, is DAMVIQNPRYQVTQFGKPVTLSCSQTLNHNVMYWYQQKSSQAPKLLFHYYDKDFNNEADTPDNFQSRRPNTSFCFLDIRSPGLGDTAMYLCATSRGAGVYEQYFGPGTRLTVT.

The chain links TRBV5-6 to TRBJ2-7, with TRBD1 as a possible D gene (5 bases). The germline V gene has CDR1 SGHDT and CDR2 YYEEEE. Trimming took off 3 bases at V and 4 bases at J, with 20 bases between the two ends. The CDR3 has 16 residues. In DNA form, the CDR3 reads TGTGCCAGCAGCTGGGGCCCCGACGGGTGGAGATACGAGCAGTACTTC. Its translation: CASSWGPDGWRYEQYF.

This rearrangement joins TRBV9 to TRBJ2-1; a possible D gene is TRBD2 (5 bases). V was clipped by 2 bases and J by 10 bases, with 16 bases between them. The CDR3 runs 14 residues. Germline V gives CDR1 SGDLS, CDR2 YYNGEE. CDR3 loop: CASSVLRGSGEQFF. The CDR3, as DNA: TGTGCCAGCAGCGTGCTCCGGGGATCCGGGGAGCAGTTCTTC.

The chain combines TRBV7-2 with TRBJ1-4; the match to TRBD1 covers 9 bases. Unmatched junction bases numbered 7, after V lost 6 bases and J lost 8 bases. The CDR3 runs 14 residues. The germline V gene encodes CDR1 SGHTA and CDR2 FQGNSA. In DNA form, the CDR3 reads TGTGCCAGCAGACGGACAGGGGTTGGGGAAAAACTGTTTTTT. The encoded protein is CASRRTGVGEKLFF.

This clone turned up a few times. The chain's CDR3 is CASSLVEGREQYF. DNA for the CDR3: TGTGCCAGCAGCTTAGTAGAGGGGAGGGAGCAGTACTTC. The rearrangement joins TRBV7-8 to TRBJ2-7; weak D call: TRBD2 (6 bases). This CDR3 is 13 amino acids long. Per germline, CDR1 SGHVS and CDR2 FQNEAQ. Trimming took off 1 base at V and 7 bases at J, with 11 bases between the two ends.

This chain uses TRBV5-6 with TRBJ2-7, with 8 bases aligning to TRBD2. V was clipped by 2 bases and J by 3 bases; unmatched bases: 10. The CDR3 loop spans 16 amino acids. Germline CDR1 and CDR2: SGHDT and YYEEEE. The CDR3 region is CASSFGGSGIYYEQYF. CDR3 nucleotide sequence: TGTGCCAGCAGCTTCGGTGGTAGCGGGATCTACTACGAGCAGTACTTC.